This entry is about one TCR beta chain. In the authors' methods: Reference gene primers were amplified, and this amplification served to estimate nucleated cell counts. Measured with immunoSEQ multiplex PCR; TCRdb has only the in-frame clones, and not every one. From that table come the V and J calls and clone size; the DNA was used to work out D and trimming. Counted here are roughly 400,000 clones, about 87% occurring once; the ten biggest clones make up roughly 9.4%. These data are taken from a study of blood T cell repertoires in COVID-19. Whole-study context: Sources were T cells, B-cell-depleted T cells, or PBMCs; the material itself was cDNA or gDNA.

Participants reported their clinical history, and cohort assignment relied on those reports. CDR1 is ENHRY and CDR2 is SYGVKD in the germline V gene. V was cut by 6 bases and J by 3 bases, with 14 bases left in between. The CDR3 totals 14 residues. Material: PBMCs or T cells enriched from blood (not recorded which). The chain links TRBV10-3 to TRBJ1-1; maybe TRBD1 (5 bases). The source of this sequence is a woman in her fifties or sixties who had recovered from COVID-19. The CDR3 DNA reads TGTGCCATCAGCCCCGGACAATGGGACACTGAAGCTTTCTTT. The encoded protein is CAISPGQWDTEAFF.